This is a list of T cell receptor beta chains from one sample in a study of graft-versus-host responses after intestinal transplantation. Measured with immunoSEQ multiplex PCR; TCRdb has only the in-frame clones, and not every one. The sample yields approximately 19,000 clones, roughly 70% seen once. The material was ileum tissue, obtained about 3 weeks after intestinal transplant. Receptors originate from a human patient who received an intestinal transplant, so some T cells may come from the graft donor. CDR3s include the opening cysteine and the closing phenylalanine or tryptophan. D genes are given only for firm matches. A clone size is listed for some rows: how often the clone was seen (once, few, many), or a class if it is expanded.

D	J	V	size	DNA	CDR3
-	TRBJ2-7	TRBV15	-	TGTGCCACCAGCTCCCGAGGTGCGCGCGAGCAGTACTTC	CATSSRGAREQYF
-	TRBJ2-7	TRBV6-1	-	TGTGCCAGCAGTGAGGGGGGGCTCAGGCGCGAGCAGTACTTC	CASSEGGLRREQYF
-	TRBJ2-7	TRBV30	-	TGTGCCTGGAGAGAGGGGACTTACGAGCAGTACTTC	CAWREGTYEQYF
TRBD2	TRBJ2-1	TRBV30	-	TGTGCCTGGAGTGTACAAACTAGCGGGGGGGTTTCAACCTACAATGAGCAGTTCTTC	CAWSVQTSGGVSTYNEQFF
-	TRBJ1-5	TRBV19	-	TGTGCCAGTAGGGGGCGGGGGGACCTTAGCAATCAGCCCCAGCATTTT	CASRGRGDLSNQPQHF
-	TRBJ1-5	TRBV14	-	TGTGCCAGCAGCCAAGGGGGCCTTAGGCCCCAGCATTTT	CASSQGGLRPQHF
-	TRBJ1-1	TRBV7-8	-	TGTGCCAGCAGCCCAGGACTCGGTGGGATAACTGAAGCTTTCTTT	CASSPGLGGITEAFF
-	TRBJ2-7	TRBV30	once	TGTGCCCAGCATCAGGGGGGAAAGTACGAGCAGTACTTC	CAQHQGGKYEQYF
-	TRBJ1-6	TRBV4-1	few	TGCGCCAGCAGCGAGCTGGGGGCTAACTCACCCCTCCACTTT	CASSELGANSPLHF
-	TRBJ1-2	TRBV11-2	-	TGTGCCAGCAGCTTAAGCTTTTTGGACTATGGCTACACCTTC	CASSLSFLDYGYTF
TRBD1	TRBJ2-6	TRBV4-2	-	TGTGCCAGCAGCCGACTATCCGGGACAGGGGGCTCCGGGGCCAACGTCCTGACTTTC	CASSRLSGTGGSGANVLTF
-	TRBJ1-6	TRBV30	few	TGTGCCTGGAGTGATGGGTCGGGGTCACCCCTCCACTTT	CAWSDGSGSPLHF
TRBD1	TRBJ2-7	TRBV4-3	-	TGCGCCAGCAGCCAAGCCGGACAGGGAAACGAGCAGTACTTC	CASSQAGQGNEQYF
TRBD1	TRBJ2-7	TRBV27	-	TGTGCCAGCAGTAGGGACAGCTCCTACGAGCAGTACTTC	CASSRDSSYEQYF
TRBD2	TRBJ2-7	TRBV4-2	-	TGTGCCAGCAGCTACGGGGGGGGGTACGAGCAGTACTTC	CASSYGGGYEQYF
-	TRBJ2-1	TRBV4-2	-	TGTGCCAGCAGCCGGATGGGCTGGCTCGCCTACAATGAGCAGTTCTTC	CASSRMGWLAYNEQFF
-	TRBJ1-1	TRBV5-1	-	TGCGCCAGCAGCTTGGTGGCGGAGGGCACTGAAGCTTTCTTT	CASSLVAEGTEAFF
-	TRBJ2-7	TRBV27	-	TGTGCCAGCAGCGAAGGGAGCTCCTACGAGCAGTACTTC	CASSEGSSYEQYF
TRBD1	TRBJ1-1	TRBV4-2	once	TGTGCCAGCAGCCAGGACAGGGTGCGGACTGAAGCTTTCTTT	CASSQDRVRTEAFF
-	TRBJ1-1	TRBV11-3	-	TGTGCCAGCAGCTTAAGCCGAGGAGGGCGATTCATGAACACTGAAGCTTTCTTT	CASSLSRGGRFMNTEAFF
-	TRBJ2-7	TRBV7-9	-	TGTGCCAGCAGCCAAGAGTGGTACGGGGGTACCTACGAGCAGTACTTC	CASSQEWYGGTYEQYF
-	TRBJ2-1	TRBV11-3	-	TGTGCCAGCAGCTTAGATTCGGGTCTGGGTGAGCAGTTCTTC	CASSLDSGLGEQFF
-	TRBJ2-4	TRBV5-5	few	TGTGCCAGCAGCTCCTGGACTACGGCAAACATTCAGTACTTC	CASSSWTTANIQYF
TRBD2	TRBJ2-1	TRBV2	-	TGTGCCAGCAGCGCTCGGGCTAGCGGGGGGTCCTCCTACAATGAGCAGTTCTTC	CASSARASGGSSYNEQFF
TRBD1	TRBJ2-2	TRBV5-1	few	TGCGCCAGCAGCCCACAGGGGTACGGGGAGCTGTTTTTT	CASSPQGYGELFF
-	TRBJ2-3	TRBV2	-	TGTGCCAGCAGAACACAGGGACCAGATACGCAGTATTTT	CASRTQGPDTQYF
TRBD2	TRBJ2-3	TRBV28	-	TGTGCCAGCAGTAGCACCGGGAGCGGGGACCTCACAGATACGCAGTATTTT	CASSSTGSGDLTDTQYF
TRBD2	TRBJ2-3	TRBV5-4	-	TGTGCCAGCAGCTTCGAGCTGGCGGGGGGGCTCCGAGATACGCAGTATTTT	CASSFELAGGLRDTQYF
-	TRBJ1-5	TRBV6-5	medium-sized	TGTGCCAGCAGCTACCATTCATCAGGGACCCAGCATTTT	CASSYHSSGTQHF
TRBD2	TRBJ2-1	TRBV5-1	-	TGCGCCAGCAGCTTAGGAGGGACTAGCGGGTACAATGAGCAGTTCTTC	CASSLGGTSGYNEQFF
TRBD2	TRBJ2-2	TRBV27	medium-sized	TGTGCCAGCAGCTATGGGGGGGGCACCGGGGAGCTGTTTTTT	CASSYGGGTGELFF
TRBD1	TRBJ2-5	TRBV5-6	-	TGTGCCAGCAGCTTGGGGGGACAGGAGACCCAGTACTTC	CASSLGGQETQYF
-	TRBJ1-6	TRBV9	-	TGTGCCAGCAGCGTAGCTGAACGGGGGGCACCCCTCCACTTT	CASSVAERGAPLHF
TRBD2	TRBJ2-5	TRBV7-2	-	TGTGCCAGCAGCTTTACTAGCGGGGGGGGTCAAGAGACCCAGTACTTC	CASSFTSGGGQETQYF
-	TRBJ2-7	TRBV2	few	TGTGCCAGCAGTGAAGTGGGCAGCTCCTACGAGCAGTACTTC	CASSEVGSSYEQYF
TRBD1	TRBJ2-2	TRBV18	once	TGTGCCAGCTCACCGACAGGGGGCATAAGAAGATACGGGGAGCTGTTTTTT	CASSPTGGIRRYGELFF
TRBD1	TRBJ1-2	TRBV6-1	few	TGTGCCAGCAGTGAAGGGACAGGTGGTGGTTCAGGCTACACCTTC	CASSEGTGGGSGYTF
-	TRBJ1-6	TRBV6-5	-	TGTGCCAGCAGTTCCTTTAGCTCCTATAATTCACCCCTCCACTTT	CASSSFSSYNSPLHF
-	TRBJ2-7	TRBV6-1	-	TGTGCCAGCAGCCTACTCGACAGCTACTCCTACGAGCAGTACTTC	CASSLLDSYSYEQYF
TRBD2	TRBJ2-7	TRBV6-1	-	TGTGCCAGTCTAGCGGGGTTATCCTACGAGCAGTACTTC	CASLAGLSYEQYF
-	TRBJ1-2	TRBV7-8	-	TGTGCCAGCAGCTTAAGAGTCTGGGGGCCGTATGGCTACACCTTC	CASSLRVWGPYGYTF
TRBD2	TRBJ2-3	TRBV25-1	-	TGTGCCAGCAGTGAATGGAGCGGGGGGGGCGATACGCAGTATTTT	CASSEWSGGGDTQYF
-	TRBJ2-7	TRBV28	-	TGTGCCAGCAGTTTATATCCTGACAGGCTCTCCTTTTACGAGCAGTACTTC	CASSLYPDRLSFYEQYF
-	TRBJ2-5	TRBV27	-	TGTGCCAGCAGTTTAACCCCGGCCCGAGGATATCGAGAGACCCAGTACTTC	CASSLTPARGYRETQYF
-	TRBJ2-7	TRBV4-2	medium-sized	TGTGCCAGCAGCCAAGAAGTACAGGGTCACTACGAGCAGTACTTC	CASSQEVQGHYEQYF
-	TRBJ1-2	TRBV18	-	TGTGCCAGCTCAGCACATACAGGGTTCTATGGCTACACCTTC	CASSAHTGFYGYTF
-	TRBJ1-1	TRBV7-2	-	TGTGCCAGCAGCCTAAAGTCCGGGAGTACTGAAGCTTTCTTT	CASSLKSGSTEAFF
-	TRBJ1-1	TRBV7-2	-	TGTGCCAGCAGCTTCGGGGGGGGGCACACTGAAGCTTTCTTT	CASSFGGGHTEAFF
TRBD1	TRBJ1-2	TRBV5-6	-	TGTGCCAGCAGCTTGTGGGGACAGGGTTGGGGCTACACCTTC	CASSLWGQGWGYTF
TRBD2	TRBJ2-5	TRBV18	-	TGTGCCAGCTCACCGGGACTAGCGGAGACCCAGTACTTC	CASSPGLAETQYF
TRBD1	TRBJ1-2	TRBV7-9	-	TGTGCCAGCAGCCCCGGACAGGGCCCTATCGGCTACACCTTC	CASSPGQGPIGYTF
-	TRBJ1-5	TRBV18	-	TGTGCCAGCTCACCACCCCAGAAAAATCAGCCCCAGCATTTT	CASSPPQKNQPQHF
-	TRBJ2-7	TRBV7-9	few	TGTGCCAGCAGCCCTAGCTACGAGCAGTACTTC	CASSPSYEQYF
-	TRBJ2-5	TRBV6-4	-	TGTGCCAGCAGTGACTCGGCAGGCCAAGAGACCCAGTACTTC	CASSDSAGQETQYF